This TCR beta chain stems from a study of cytomegalovirus exposure and HLA in healthy donors. Whole-study findings and limits: V- and J-gene trimming of TCR beta was linked (in a later analysis) to a missense DCLRE1C variant.

Primers: 60 Vbeta forward and 13 Jbeta reverse. The table came from immunoSEQ multiplex PCR; TCRdb's copy has only in-frame clones and leaves some out. The data hold 200,000 or so clones, with roughly 84% observed a single time. As regards this clone: Its antigen is not identified. Relative to the germline gene, one junction end is altered; a read error may explain this.

Sequencing was performed on PBMCs. The receptor comes from a human donor in good health.

CDR3 in amino acids: CSSSLTSAGNYEQYF. CDR3 nucleotide sequence: TGTTCCAGCAGCTTAACGTCCGCAGGGAACTACGAGCAGTACTTC. The J gene is TRBJ2-7, the V gene TRBV7-9, with D maybe TRBD1 (5 bases). Germline V lookup: CDR1 SEHNR, CDR2 FQNEAQ (reference sequence). The CDR3 has 15 amino acids.